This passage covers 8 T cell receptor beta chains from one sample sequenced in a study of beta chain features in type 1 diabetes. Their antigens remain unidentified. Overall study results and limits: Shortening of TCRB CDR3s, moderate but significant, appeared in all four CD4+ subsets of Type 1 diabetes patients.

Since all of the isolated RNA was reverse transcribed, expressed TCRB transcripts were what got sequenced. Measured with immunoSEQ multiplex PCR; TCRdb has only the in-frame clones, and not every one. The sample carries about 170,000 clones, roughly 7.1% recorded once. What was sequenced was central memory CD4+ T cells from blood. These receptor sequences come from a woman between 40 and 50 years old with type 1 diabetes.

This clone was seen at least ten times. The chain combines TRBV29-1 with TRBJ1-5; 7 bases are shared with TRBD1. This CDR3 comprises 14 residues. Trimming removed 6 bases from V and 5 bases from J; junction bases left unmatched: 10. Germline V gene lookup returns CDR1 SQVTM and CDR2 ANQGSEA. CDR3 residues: CSVSTGNLHQPQHF. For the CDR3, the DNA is TGCAGCGTGTCGACAGGGAATCTCCATCAGCCCCAGCATTTT. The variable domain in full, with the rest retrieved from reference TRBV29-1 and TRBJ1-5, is SAVISQKPSRDICQRGTSLTIQCQVDSQVTMMFWYRQQPGQSLTLIATANQGSEATYESGFVIDKFPISRPNLTFSTLTVSNMSPEDSSIYLCSVSTGNLHQPQHFGDGTRLSIL.

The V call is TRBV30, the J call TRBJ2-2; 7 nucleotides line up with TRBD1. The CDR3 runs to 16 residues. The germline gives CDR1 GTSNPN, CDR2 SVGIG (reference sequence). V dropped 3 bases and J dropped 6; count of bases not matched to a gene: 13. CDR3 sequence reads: CAWRVLGQLSAGELFF. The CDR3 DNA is TGTGCCTGGAGGGTATTGGGACAGTTGAGCGCCGGGGAGCTGTTTTTT.

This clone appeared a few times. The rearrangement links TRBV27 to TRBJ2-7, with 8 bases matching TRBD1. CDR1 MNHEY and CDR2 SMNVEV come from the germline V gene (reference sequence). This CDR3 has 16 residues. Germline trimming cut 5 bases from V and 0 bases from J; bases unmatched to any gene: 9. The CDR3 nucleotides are TGTGCCAGCAGTGCCTCGGGACAGGTTCTCTCCTACGAGCAGTACTTC. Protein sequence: CASSASGQVLSYEQYF.

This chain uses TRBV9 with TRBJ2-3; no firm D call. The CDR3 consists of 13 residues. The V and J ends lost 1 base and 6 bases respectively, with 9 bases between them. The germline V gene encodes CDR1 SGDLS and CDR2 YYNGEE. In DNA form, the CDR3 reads TGTGCCAGCAGCGTACTTTCCGAGGATACGCAGTATTTT. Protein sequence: CASSVLSEDTQYF.

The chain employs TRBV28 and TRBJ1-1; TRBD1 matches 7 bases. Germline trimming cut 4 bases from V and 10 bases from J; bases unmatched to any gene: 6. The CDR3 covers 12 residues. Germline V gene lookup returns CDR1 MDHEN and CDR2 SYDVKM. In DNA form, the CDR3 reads TGTGCCAGCAGTTCGACAGGGTTGGGAGCTTTCTTT. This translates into CASSSTGLGAFF.

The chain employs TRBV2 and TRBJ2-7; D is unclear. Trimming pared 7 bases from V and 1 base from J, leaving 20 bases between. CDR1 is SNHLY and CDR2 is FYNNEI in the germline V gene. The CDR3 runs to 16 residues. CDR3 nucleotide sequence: TGTGCCAGCACCGCTAGTCCCGCGATGGGTTCCTACGAGCAGTACTTC. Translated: CASTASPAMGSYEQYF.

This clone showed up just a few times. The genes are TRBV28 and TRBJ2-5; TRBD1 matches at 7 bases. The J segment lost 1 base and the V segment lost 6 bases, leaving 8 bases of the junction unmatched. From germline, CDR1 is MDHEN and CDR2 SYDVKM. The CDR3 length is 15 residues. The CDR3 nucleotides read TGTGCCAGCAGGCCGATGAGACAGGGCCAAGAGACCCAGTACTTC. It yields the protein CASRPMRQGQETQYF.

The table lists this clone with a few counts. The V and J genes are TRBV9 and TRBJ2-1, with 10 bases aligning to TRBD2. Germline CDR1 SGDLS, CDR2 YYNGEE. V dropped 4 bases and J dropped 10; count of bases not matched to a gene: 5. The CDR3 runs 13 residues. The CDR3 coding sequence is TGTGCCAGCAGCATCGTACTAGCGGGGGAGCAGTTCTTC. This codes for CASSIVLAGEQFF.